These 10 T cell receptor beta chains originate from one sample sequenced in a study of metastatic and nonmetastatic thyroid tumors (dated by TCRdb to the early 2020s). None of the patients had been given any treatment before thyroid surgery. The method behind the library was PCR. Sequencer: Illumina HiSeq 4000. The public reads were reprocessed in TCRdb via fastp at Q25 and MiXCR, keeping in-frame beta chains. The sample records about 4,300 clones, roughly 21% of which are singletons. Jointly, the top ten make up approximately 30% of the sample. Sequences were obtained from tumor tissue. These receptors all come from a male donor with papillary thyroid cancer or a benign thyroid nodule (not recorded which). Some clones in this sample may be carry-over from other donors' samples.

This clone was counted only a few times. The chain recombines TRBV6-2 or TRBV6-3 with TRBJ1-1; D may be TRBD1 (6 bases). Between the trimmed V and J ends, which lost 5 bases and 4 bases, there was a span of 14 bases. The CDR3 sequence is 14 residues long. Germline V gene lookup returns CDR1 MNHEY and CDR2 SVGEGT. CDR3 nucleotide sequence: TGTGCCAGCAGTCCGACAGGATATACCACTGAAGCTTTCTTT. It encodes CASSPTGYTTEAFF.

This clone was detected many times. Given a much more abundant clone one base away, this may be a read error. This CDR3 reads CATSDYGGVWSGELFF. CDR3 in DNA: TGTGCCACCAGTGATTATGGGGGGGTATGGTCCGGGGAGCTGTTTTTT. The chain uses TRBV24-1 and TRBJ2-2; TRBD2 matches at 7 bases. The CDR3 consists of 16 residues. The germline CDR1 and CDR2 sequences are KGHDR and SFDVKD. With 2 bases clipped from V and 6 bases from J, the junction kept 8 bases outside the gene matches.

This clone was recorded at least ten times. The chain combines TRBV20-1 with TRBJ2-1; 11 nucleotides align to TRBD2. Trimming at V came to 0 bases and at J to 9 bases, leaving 16 bases not matched to a gene. Germline V gives CDR1 DFQATT, CDR2 SNEGSKA (reference sequence). The CDR3 is made up of 18 amino acids. The CDR3 loop reads CSARDQGSGRARPSEQFF. The CDR3 region has the DNA TGCAGTGCTAGAGATCAAGGTAGCGGGAGGGCTCGCCCCAGTGAGCAGTTCTTC.

This clone has a count of ten or more. V gene TRBV5-8 combines with J gene TRBJ1-5; D gene uncertain. Looked up from germline, CDR1 is SGHTS and CDR2 is YDEGEE. V dropped 1 base and J dropped 4 bases, with 6 bases sitting between them. This CDR3 comprises 13 residues. The CDR3 DNA sequence: TGTGCCAGCAGCTTGCGGCGGAATCAGCCCCAGCATTTT. Its translation is CASSLRRNQPQHF.

In its sample, this clone was seen a few times. The V and J genes are TRBV9 and TRBJ2-7, with 7 bases aligning to TRBD2. CDR1 is SGDLS and CDR2 is YYNGEE in the germline V gene. J gave up 2 bases and V 4 bases, and 12 bases lay outside the gene matches. The CDR3 length is 16 residues. CDR3 in DNA: TGTGCCAGCAGCTTTAGCCAAGCGGGGTCCCCCTACGAGCAGTACTTC. This codes for CASSFSQAGSPYEQYF.

This clone is categorized as medium-sized (0.01 to 0.1%). This rearrangement joins TRBV10-2 to TRBJ1-1; the D gene is possibly TRBD1 (6 bases). The V and J ends lost 4 bases and 6 bases respectively, with 18 bases between them. Germline CDR1 and CDR2: WSHSY and SAAADI. The CDR3 is 15 amino acids. CDR3 residues: CASSGDIHRGPEAFF. CDR3 nucleotides: TGCGCCAGCAGTGGGGACATCCATCGTGGCCCTGAAGCTTTCTTT.

The chain combines TRBV28 with TRBJ2-7, with D perhaps TRBD2 (6 bases). CDR3 length: 14 amino acids. The germline gives CDR1 MDHEN, CDR2 SYDVKM. Trimming cost V 7 bases and J 0 bases, with 13 bases left between them. For the CDR3, the DNA is TGTGCCAGCACCTTTAGCGGAGCCTCCTACGAGCAGTACTTC. Protein: CASTFSGASYEQYF. The full variable domain, rest sourced from reference TRBV28 and TRBJ2-7, is DVKVTQSSRYLVKRTGEKVFLECVQDMDHENMFWYRQDPGLGLRLIYFSYDVKMKEKGDIPEGYSVSREKKERFSLILESASTNQTSMYLCASTFSGASYEQYFGPGTRLTVT.

V gene TRBV28 combines with J gene TRBJ2-7, with 8 bases that match TRBD2. J lost 0 bases, V lost 10 bases, and 5 bases had no gene match. Germline lookup yields CDR1 MDHEN and CDR2 SYDVKM. The CDR3 covers 13 residues. CDR3 DNA: TGTGCCACCCAACTAGCGGCCTCCTACGAGCAGTACTTC. Its translation is CATQLAASYEQYF.

The V and J genes are TRBV11-1 and TRBJ2-1; possible D gene TRBD2, 6 bases. The CDR3 loop spans 13 amino acids. V lost 4 bases, J lost 10 bases, and 14 bases lay in between. Germline V CDR1 and CDR2: SGHAT, FQDESV (reference sequence). DNA of the CDR3: TGTGCCAGCAGCTCCCAGGGACTTCGGGAGCAGTTCTTC. Translating gives CASSSQGLREQFF. The variable domain in full, with the rest retrieved from reference TRBV11-1 and TRBJ2-1, is EAEVAQSPRYKITEKSQAVAFWCDPISGHATLYWYRQILGQGPELLVQFQDESVVDDSQLPKDRFSAERLKGVDSTLKIQPAELGDSAMYLCASSSQGLREQFFGPGTRLTVL.

By share, this clone counts as large. V is TRBV28 and J is TRBJ1-2, with D possibly matching TRBD1 (5 bases). V was shortened by 3 bases and J by 6 bases, with 14 bases between the two germline ends. The CDR3 covers 14 residues. CDR1 and CDR2 from the germline V gene are MDHEN and SYDVKM. As DNA, the CDR3 is TGTGCCAGCAGTTTCCCCGGGACTATAAATGGCTACACCTTC. This gives the protein CASSFPGTINGYTF.